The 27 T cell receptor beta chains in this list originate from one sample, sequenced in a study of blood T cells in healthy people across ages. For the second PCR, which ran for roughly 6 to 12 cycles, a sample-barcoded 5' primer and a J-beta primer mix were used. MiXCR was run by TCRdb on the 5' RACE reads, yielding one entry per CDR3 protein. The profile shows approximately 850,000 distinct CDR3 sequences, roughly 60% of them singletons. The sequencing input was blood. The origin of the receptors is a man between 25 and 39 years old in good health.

The CDR3 DNA reads TGTGCCAGCAGCTTAACGGGTGGGGCGACTAGCGGGAGTTCGGATACGCAGTATTTT. Translated: CASSLTGGATSGSSDTQYF. The V and J genes are TRBV7-3 and TRBJ2-3, with TRBD2 matching over 12 bases. Germline V gives CDR1 SGHTA, CDR2 FQGTGA. CDR3 size: 19 residues. V trimming: 0 bases; J trimming: 6 bases; junction bases outside the gene matches: 13.

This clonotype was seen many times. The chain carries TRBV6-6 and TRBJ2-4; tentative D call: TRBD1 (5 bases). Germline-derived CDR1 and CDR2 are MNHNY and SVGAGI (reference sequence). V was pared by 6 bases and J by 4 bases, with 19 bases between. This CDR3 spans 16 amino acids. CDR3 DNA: TGTGCCAGCAGATACAGGCAGGCGGAGAGAAAAAACATTCAGTACTTC. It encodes CASRYRQAERKNIQYF.

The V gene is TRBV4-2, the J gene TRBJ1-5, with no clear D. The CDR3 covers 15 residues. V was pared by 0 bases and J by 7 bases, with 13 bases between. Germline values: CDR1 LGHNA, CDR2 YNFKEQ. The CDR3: CASSQDSGLEQPQHF. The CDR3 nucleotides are TGTGCCAGCAGCCAAGATTCCGGGTTAGAGCAGCCCCAGCATTTT.

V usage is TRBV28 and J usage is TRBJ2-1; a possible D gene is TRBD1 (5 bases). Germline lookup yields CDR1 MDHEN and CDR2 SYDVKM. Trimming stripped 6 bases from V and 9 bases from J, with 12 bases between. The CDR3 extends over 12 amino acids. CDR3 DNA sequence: TGTGCCAGCAGGGCGACAGAGCGTGAGCAGTTCTTC. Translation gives CASRATEREQFF.

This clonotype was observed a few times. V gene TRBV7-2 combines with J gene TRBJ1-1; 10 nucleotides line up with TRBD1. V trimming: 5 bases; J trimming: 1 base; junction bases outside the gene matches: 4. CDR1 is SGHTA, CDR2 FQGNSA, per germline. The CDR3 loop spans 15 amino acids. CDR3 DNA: TGTGCCAGCAGCGCCCGGACAGGGGGGAACACTGAAGCTTTCTTT. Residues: CASSARTGGNTEAFF.

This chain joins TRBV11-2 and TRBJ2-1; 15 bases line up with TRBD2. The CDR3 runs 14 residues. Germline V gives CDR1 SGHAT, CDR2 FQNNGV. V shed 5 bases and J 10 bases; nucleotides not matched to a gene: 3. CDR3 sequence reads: CASSEGLAGGEQFF. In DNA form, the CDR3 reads TGTGCCAGCAGCGAGGGACTAGCGGGGGGCGAGCAGTTCTTC.

The CDR3 nucleotides read TGCAGTGGACAGCACTCTGGAAACACCATATATTTT. Residues: CSGQHSGNTIYF. This chain joins TRBV20-1 and TRBJ1-3; possible D gene TRBD1, 5 bases. V was shortened by 7 bases and J by 0 bases, with 7 bases between the two germline ends. The CDR3 has 12 residues. Germline V CDR1 and CDR2: DFQATT, SNEGSKA (reference sequence).

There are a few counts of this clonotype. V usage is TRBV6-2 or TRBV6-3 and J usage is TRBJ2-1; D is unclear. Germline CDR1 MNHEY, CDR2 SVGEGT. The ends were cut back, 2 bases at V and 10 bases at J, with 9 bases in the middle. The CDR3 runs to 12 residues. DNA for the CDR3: TGTGCCAGCAGTTACCCCTCCGGGGAGCAGTTCTTC. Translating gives CASSYPSGEQFF.

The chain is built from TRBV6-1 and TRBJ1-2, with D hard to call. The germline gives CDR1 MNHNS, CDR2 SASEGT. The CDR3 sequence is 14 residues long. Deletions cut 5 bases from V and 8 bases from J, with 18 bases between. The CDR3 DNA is TGTGCCAGCAGTAGCATCGGCCAGTTAGGGGGCTACACCTTC. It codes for CASSSIGQLGGYTF.

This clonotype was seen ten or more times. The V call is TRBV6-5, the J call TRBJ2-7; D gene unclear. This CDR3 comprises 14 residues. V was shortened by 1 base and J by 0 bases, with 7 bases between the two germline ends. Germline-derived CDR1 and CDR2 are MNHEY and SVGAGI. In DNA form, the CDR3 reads TGTGCCAGCAGTTACTTCGCGGACTCCTACGAGCAGTACTTC. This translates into CASSYFADSYEQYF.

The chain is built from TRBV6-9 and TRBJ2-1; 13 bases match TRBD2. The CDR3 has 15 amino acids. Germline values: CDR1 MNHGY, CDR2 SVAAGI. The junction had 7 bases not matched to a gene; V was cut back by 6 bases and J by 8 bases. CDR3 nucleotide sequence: TGTGCCAGCAGAAACGGACTAGCGGGAGACGATGAGCAGTTCTTC. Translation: CASRNGLAGDDEQFF.

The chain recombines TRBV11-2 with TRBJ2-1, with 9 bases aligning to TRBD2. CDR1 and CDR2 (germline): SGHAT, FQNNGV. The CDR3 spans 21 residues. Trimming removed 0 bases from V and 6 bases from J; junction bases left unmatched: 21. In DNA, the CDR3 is TGTGCCAGCAGCTTAGAAGCCCAACGGGGGAAGGCCAGCGGGGGGTTCAATGAGCAGTTCTTC. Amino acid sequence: CASSLEAQRGKASGGFNEQFF.

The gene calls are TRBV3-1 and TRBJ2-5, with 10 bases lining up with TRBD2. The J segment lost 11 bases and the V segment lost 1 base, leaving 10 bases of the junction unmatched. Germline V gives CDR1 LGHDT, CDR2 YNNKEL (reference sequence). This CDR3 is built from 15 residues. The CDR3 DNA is TGTGCCAGCAGCCAAGGCGCTCTAGCGGGGGCCAAACAGTACTTC. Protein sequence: CASSQGALAGAKQYF.

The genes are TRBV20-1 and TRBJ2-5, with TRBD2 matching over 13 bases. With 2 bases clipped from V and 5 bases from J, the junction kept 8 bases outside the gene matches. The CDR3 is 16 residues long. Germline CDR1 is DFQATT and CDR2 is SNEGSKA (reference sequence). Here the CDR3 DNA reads TGCAGTGCTAGACGGACTAGCGGGAGCTCCCACGAGACCCAGTACTTC. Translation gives CSARRTSGSSHETQYF.

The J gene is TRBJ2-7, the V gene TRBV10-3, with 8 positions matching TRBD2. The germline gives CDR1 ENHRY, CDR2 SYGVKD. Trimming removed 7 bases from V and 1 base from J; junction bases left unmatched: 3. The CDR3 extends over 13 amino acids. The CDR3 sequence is CAITSGSSYEQYF. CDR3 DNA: TGTGCCATCACTAGCGGGTCATCCTACGAGCAGTACTTC.

Here the CDR3 DNA reads TGTGCCAGCAGCACCTCCGGCCTTTTAATTCGCGAGCAGTACTTC. Its protein is CASSTSGLLIREQYF. The chain has TRBV7-9 and TRBJ2-7; D remains unclear. The germline gives CDR1 SEHNR, CDR2 FQNEAQ (reference sequence). Trimming left V 5 bases short and J 6 bases short, with 20 bases between. The CDR3 runs to 15 residues.

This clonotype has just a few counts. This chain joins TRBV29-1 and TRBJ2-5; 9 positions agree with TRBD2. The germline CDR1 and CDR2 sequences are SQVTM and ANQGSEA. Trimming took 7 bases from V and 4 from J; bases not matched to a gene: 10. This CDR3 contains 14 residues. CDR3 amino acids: CSAIGTSFGETQYF. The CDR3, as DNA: TGCAGCGCAATTGGGACTAGCTTCGGAGAGACCCAGTACTTC.

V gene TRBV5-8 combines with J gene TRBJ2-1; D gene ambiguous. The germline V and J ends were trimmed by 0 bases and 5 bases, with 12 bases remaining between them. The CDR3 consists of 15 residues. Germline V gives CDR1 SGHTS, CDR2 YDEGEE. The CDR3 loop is CASSLVWQQDNEQFF. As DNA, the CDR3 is TGTGCCAGCAGCTTGGTATGGCAGCAAGACAATGAGCAGTTCTTC.

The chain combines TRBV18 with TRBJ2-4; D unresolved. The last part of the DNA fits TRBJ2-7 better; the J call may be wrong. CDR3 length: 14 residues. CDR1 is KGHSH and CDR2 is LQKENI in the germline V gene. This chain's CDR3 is CASSPISSCYEQYF. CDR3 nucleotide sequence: TGTGCCAGCTCACCAATCTCCAGTTGCTACGAGCAGTACTTC.

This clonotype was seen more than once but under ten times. The CDR3 spells CASSQDLRVGPYQETQYF. For the CDR3, the DNA is TGTGCCAGCAGCCAAGATCTTCGTGTAGGGCCGTACCAAGAGACCCAGTACTTC. The gene calls are TRBV4-2 and TRBJ2-5; D remains unclear. The V gene lost 0 bases and the J gene lost 0 bases, with 17 bases spanning the gap. Germline V CDR1 and CDR2: LGHNA, YNFKEQ. The CDR3 has 18 amino acids.

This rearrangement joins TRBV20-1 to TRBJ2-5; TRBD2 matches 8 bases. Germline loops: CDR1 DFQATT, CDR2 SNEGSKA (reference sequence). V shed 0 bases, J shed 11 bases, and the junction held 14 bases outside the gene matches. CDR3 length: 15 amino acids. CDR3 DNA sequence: TGCAGTGCTAGAGATTCAAGCGGGAGTATCGATGAGCAGTACTTC. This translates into CSARDSSGSIDEQYF.

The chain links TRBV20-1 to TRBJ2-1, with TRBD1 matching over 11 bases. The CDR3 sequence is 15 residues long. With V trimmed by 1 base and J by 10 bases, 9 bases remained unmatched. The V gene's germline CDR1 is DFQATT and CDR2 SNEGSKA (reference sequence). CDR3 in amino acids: CSARAPDRGPWEQFF. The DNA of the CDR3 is TGCAGTGCTAGAGCCCCGGACAGGGGGCCGTGGGAGCAGTTCTTC.

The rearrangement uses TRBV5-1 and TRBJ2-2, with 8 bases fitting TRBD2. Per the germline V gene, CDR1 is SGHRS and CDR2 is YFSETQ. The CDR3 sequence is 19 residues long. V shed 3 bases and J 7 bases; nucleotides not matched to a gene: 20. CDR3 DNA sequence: TGCGCCAGCAGCTCCTTAAACGCCGGGACTAGTAAAATCATCGGGGAGCTGTTTTTT. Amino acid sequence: CASSSLNAGTSKIIGELFF.

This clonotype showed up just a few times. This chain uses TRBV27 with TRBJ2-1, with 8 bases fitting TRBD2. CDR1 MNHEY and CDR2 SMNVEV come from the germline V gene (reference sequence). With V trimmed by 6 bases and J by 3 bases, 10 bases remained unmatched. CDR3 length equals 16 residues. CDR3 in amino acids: CASRPVGLAGYNEQFF. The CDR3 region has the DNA TGTGCCAGCAGACCGGTGGGGCTAGCGGGCTACAATGAGCAGTTCTTC.

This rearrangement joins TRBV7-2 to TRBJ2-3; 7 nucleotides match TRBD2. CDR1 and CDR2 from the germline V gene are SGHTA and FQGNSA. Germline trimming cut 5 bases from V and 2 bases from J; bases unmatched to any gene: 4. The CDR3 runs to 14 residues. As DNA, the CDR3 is TGTGCCAGCAGCGGACTAGTCCACACAGATACGCAGTATTTT. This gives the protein CASSGLVHTDTQYF.

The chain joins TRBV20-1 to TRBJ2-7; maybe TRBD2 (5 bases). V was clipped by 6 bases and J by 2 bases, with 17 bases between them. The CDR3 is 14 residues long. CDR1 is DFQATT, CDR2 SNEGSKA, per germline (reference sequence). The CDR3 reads CSARRSGITYEQYF. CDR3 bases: TGCAGTGCGAGAAGATCGGGAATTACCTACGAGCAGTACTTC.

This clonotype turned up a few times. The CDR3 protein is CASSPPGTARAYEQYF. The CDR3 DNA reads as TGTGCCAGCAGCCCCCCCGGCACAGCCCGAGCCTACGAGCAGTACTTC. This sequence joins TRBV14 and TRBJ2-7; no firm D call. Germline loops: CDR1 SGHDN, CDR2 FVKESK. Trimming removed 4 bases from V and 2 bases from J, with 18 bases in between. This CDR3 comprises 16 residues.